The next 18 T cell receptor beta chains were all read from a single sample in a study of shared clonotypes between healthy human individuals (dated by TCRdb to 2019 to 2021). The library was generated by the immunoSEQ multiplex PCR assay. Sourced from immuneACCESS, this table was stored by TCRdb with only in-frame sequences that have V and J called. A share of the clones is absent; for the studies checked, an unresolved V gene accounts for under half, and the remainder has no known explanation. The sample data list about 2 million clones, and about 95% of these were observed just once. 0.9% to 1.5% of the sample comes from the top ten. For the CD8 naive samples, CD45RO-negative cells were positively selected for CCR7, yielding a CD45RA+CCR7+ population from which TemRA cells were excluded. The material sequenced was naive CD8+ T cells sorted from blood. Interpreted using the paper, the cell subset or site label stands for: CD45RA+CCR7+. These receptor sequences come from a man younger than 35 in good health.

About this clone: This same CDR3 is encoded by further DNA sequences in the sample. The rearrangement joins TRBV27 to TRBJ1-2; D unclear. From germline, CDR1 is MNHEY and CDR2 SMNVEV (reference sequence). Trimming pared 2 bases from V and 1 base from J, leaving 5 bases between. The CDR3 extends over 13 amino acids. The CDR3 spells CASSLSINYGYTF. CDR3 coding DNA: TGTGCCAGCAGTTTAAGTATTAACTATGGCTACACCTTC.

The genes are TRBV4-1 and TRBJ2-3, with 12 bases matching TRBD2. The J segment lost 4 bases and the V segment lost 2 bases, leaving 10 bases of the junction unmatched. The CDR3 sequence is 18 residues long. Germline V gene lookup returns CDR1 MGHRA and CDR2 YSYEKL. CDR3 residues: CASSQPPAASGRADTQYF. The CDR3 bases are TGCGCCAGCAGCCAACCCCCCGCGGCTAGCGGGAGGGCAGATACGCAGTATTTT.

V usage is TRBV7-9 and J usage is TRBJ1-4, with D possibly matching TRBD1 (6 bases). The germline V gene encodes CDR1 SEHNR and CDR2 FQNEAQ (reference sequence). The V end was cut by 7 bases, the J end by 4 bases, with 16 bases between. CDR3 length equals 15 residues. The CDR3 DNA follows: TGTGCCAGCACCTGGAACCGGACAGTTAATGAAAAACTGTTTTTT. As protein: CASTWNRTVNEKLFF.

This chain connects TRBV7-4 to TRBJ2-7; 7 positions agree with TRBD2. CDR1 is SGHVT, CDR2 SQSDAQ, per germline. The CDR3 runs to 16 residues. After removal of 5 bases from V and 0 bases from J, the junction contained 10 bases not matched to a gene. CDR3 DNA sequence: TGTGCCAGCAGCCCACCCTTAGCGGGTAGCTCCTACGAGCAGTACTTC. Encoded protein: CASSPPLAGSSYEQYF.

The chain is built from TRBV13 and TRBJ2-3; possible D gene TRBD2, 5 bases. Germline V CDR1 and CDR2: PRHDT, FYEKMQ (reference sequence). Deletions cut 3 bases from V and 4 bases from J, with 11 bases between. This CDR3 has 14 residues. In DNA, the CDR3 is TGTGCCAGCAGCTTGGGAGTCCCCGCAGATACGCAGTATTTT. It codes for CASSLGVPADTQYF. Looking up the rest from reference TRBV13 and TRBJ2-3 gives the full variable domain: AAGVIQSPRHLIKEKRETATLKCYPIPRHDTVYWYQQGPGQDPQFLISFYEKMQSDKGSIPDRFSAQQFSDYHSELNMSSLELGDSALYFCASSLGVPADTQYFGPGTRLTVL.

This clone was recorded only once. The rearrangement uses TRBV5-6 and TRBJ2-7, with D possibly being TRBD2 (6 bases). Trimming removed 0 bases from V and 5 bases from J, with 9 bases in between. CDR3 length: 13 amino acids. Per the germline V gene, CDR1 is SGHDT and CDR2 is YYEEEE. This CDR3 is CASSLAGEDEQYF. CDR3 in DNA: TGTGCCAGCAGCTTGGCGGGAGAGGACGAGCAGTACTTC.

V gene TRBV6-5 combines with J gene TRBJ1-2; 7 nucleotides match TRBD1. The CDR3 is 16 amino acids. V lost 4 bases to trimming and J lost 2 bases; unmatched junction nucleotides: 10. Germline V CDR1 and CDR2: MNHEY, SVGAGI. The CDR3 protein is CASSSLPPGGNYGYTF. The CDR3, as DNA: TGTGCCAGCAGTTCCCTCCCTCCAGGGGGAAACTATGGCTACACCTTC.

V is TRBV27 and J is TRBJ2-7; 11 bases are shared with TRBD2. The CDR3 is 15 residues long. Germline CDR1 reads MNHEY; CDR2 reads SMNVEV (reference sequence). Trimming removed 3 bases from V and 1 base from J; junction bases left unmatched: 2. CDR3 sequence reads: CASSLGLADSYEQYF. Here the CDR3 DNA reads TGTGCCAGCAGTTTGGGACTAGCGGATTCCTACGAGCAGTACTTC.

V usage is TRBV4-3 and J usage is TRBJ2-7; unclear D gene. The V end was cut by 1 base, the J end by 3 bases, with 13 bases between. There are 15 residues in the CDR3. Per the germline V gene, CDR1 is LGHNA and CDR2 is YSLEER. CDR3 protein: CASSQGWQELYEQYF. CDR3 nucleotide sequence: TGCGCCAGCAGCCAAGGGTGGCAGGAACTCTACGAGCAGTACTTC.

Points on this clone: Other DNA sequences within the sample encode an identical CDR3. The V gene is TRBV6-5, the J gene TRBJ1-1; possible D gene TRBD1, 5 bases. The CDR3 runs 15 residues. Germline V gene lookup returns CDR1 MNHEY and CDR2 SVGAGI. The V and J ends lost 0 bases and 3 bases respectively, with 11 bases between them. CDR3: CASSYSTGGDTEAFF. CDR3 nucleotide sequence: TGTGCCAGCAGTTACTCCACCGGGGGAGACACTGAAGCTTTCTTT.

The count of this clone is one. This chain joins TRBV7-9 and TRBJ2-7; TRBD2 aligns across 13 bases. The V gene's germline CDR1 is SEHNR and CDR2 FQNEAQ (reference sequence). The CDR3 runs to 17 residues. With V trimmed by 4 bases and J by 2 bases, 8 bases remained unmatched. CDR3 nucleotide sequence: TGTGCCAGCAGCTCCGGACTAGCGGGGGACAAGACCTACGAGCAGTACTTC. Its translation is CASSSGLAGDKTYEQYF.

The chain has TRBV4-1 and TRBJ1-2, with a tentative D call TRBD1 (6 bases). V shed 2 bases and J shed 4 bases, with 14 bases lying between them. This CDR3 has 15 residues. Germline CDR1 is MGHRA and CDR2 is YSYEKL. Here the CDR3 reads CASSQRDMGGYGYTF. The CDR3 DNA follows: TGCGCCAGCAGCCAAAGGGACATGGGGGGCTATGGCTACACCTTC.

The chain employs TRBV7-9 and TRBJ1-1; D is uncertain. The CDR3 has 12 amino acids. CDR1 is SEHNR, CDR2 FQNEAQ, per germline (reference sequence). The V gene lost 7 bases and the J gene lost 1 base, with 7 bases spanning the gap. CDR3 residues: CASMGWNTEAFF. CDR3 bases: TGTGCCAGCATGGGGTGGAACACTGAAGCTTTCTTT.

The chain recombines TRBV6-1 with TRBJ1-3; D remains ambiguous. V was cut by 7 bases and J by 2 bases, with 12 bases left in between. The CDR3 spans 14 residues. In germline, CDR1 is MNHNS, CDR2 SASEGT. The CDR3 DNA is TGTGCCAGCACCCCCGGCCAAGCTGGAAACACCATATATTTT. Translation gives CASTPGQAGNTIYF.

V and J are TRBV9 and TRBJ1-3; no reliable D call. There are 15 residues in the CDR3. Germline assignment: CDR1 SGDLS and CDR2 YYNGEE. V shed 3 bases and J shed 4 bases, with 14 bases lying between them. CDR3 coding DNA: TGTGCCAGCAGCGACTCAGAGGTAGCCGGAAACACCATATATTTT. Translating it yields CASSDSEVAGNTIYF.

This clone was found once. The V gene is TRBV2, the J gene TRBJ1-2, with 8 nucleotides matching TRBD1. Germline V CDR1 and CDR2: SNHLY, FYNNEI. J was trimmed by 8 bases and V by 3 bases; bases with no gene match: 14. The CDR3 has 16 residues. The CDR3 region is CASSDSTRDRSVGYTF. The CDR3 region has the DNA TGTGCCAGCAGTGATTCAACTCGGGACAGGTCCGTCGGCTACACCTTC.

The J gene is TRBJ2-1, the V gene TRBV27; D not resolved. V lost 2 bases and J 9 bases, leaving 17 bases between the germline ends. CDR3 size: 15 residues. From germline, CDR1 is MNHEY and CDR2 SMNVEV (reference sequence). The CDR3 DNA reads TGTGCCAGCAGTTTAAATCCGCTCCCCTGGGGTGAGCAGTTCTTC. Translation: CASSLNPLPWGEQFF.

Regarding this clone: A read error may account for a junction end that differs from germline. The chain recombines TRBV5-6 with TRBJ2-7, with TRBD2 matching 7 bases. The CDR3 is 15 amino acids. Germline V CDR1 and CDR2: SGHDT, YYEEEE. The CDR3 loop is CASRLGIGGAYEQYF. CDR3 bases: TGTGCCAGCAGGTTGGGAATTGGGGGGGCCTACGAGCAGTACTTC. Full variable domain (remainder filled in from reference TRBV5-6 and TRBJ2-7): DAGVTQSPTHLIKTRGQQVTLRCSPKSGHDTVSWYQQALGQGPQFIFQYYEEEERQRGNFPDRFSGHQFPNYSSELNVNALLLGDSALYLCASRLGIGGAYEQYFGPGTRLTVT.